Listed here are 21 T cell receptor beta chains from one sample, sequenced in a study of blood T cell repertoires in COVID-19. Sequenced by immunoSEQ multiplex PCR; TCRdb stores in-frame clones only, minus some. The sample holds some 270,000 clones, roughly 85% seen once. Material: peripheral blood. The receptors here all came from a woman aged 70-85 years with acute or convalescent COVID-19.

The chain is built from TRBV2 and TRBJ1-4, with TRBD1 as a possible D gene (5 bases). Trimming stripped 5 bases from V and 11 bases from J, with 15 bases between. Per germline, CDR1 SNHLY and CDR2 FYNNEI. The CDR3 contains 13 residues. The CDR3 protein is CASSSLQGGKLFF. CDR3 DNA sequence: TGTGCCAGCAGTTCCCTTCAGGGAGGGAAACTGTTTTTT.

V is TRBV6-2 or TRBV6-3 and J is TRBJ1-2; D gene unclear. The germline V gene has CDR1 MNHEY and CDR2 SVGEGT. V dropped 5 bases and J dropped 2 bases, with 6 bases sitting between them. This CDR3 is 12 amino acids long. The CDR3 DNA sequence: TGTGCCAGCAGTCCAAGCAACTATGGCTACACCTTC. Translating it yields CASSPSNYGYTF.

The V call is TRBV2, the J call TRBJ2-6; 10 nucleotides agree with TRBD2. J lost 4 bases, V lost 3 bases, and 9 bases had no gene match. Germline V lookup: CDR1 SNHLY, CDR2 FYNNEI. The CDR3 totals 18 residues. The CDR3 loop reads CASSEGERGGAGANVLTF. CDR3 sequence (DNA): TGTGCCAGCAGTGAGGGCGAGCGGGGGGGCGCAGGGGCCAACGTCCTGACTTTC.

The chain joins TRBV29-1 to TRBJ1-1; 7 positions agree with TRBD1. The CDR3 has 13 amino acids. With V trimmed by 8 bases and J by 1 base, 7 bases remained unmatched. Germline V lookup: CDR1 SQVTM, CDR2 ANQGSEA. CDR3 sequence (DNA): TGCAGCCACCTCCGGACAGGGAACACTGAAGCTTTCTTT. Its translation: CSHLRTGNTEAFF. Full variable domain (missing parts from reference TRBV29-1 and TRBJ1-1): SAVISQKPSRDICQRGTSLTIQCQVDSQVTMMFWYRQQPGQSLTLIATANQGSEATYESGFVIDKFPISRPNLTFSTLTVSNMSPEDSSIYLCSHLRTGNTEAFFGQGTRLTVV.

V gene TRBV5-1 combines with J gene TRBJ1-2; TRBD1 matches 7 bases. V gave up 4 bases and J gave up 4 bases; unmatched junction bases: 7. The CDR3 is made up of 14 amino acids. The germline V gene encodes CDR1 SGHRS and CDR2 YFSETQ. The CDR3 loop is CASSEGTVRYGYTF. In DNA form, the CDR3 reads TGCGCCAGCAGCGAAGGGACAGTCCGCTATGGCTACACCTTC.

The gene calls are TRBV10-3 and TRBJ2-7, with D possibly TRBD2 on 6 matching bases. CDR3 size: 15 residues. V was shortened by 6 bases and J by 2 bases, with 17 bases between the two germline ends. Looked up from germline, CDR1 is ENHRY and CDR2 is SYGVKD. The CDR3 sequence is CAIRVRDWAPYEQYF. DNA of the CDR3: TGTGCCATCAGAGTCCGGGACTGGGCCCCCTACGAGCAGTACTTC.

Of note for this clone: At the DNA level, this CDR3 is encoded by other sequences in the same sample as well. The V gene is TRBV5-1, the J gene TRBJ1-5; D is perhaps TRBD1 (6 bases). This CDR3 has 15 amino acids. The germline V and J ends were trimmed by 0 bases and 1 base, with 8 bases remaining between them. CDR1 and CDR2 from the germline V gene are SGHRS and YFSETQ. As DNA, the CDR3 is TGCGCCAGCAGCTTGGATGGGGGCAGCAATCAGCCCCAGCATTTT. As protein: CASSLDGGSNQPQHF.

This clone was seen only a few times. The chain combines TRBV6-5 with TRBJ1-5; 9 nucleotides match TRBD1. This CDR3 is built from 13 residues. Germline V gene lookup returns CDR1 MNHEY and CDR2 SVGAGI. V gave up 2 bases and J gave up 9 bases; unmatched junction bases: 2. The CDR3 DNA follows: TGTGCCAGCAGTTACGGGACAGGGTTGCCCCAGCATTTT. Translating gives CASSYGTGLPQHF.

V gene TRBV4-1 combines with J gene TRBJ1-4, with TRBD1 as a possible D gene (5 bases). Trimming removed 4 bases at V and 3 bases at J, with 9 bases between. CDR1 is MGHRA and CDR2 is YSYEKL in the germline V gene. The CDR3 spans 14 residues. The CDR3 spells CASSPPGANEKLFF. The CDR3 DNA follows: TGCGCCAGCAGCCCCCCGGGGGCTAATGAAAAACTGTTTTTT.

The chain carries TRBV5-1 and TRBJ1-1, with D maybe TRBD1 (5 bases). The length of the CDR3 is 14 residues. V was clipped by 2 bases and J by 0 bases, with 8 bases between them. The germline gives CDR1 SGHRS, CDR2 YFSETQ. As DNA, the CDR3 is TGCGCCAGCAGCTTCGGGGGTCTGAACACTGAAGCTTTCTTT. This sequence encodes CASSFGGLNTEAFF.

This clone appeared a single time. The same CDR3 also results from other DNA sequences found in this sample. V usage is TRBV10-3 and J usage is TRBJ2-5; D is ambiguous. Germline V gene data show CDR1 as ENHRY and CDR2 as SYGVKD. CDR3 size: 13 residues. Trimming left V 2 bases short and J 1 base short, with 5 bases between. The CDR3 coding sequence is TGTGCCATCAGTGAGGGCAGCCAAGAGACCCAGTACTTC. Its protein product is CAISEGSQETQYF.

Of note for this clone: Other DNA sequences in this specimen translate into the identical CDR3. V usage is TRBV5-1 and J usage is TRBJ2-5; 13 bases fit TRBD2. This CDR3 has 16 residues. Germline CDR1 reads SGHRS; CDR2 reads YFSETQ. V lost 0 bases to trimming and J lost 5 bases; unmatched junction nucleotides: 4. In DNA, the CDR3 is TGCGCCAGCAGCTTGGCACTAGCGGGGGGGCAGGAGACCCAGTACTTC. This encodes CASSLALAGGQETQYF.

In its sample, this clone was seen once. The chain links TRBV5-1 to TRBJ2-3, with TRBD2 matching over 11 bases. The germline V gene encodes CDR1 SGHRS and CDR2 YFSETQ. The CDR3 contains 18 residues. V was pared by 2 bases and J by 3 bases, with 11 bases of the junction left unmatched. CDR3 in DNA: TGCGCCAGCAGCTTTCAGTTCTTAGCGGGGGGGCATACAGATACGCAGTATTTT. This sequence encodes CASSFQFLAGGHTDTQYF.

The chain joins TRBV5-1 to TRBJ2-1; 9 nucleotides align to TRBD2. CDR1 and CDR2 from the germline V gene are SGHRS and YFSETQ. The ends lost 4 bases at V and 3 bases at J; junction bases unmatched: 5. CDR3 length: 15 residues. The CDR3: CASSVTSGYYNEQFF. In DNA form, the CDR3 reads TGCGCCAGCAGCGTCACTAGCGGGTACTACAATGAGCAGTTCTTC.

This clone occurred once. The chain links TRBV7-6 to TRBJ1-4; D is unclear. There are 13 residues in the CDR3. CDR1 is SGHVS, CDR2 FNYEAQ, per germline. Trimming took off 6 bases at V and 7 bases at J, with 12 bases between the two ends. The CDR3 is CASSSQRSEKLFF. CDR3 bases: TGTGCCAGCAGTTCCCAACGGAGTGAAAAACTGTTTTTT. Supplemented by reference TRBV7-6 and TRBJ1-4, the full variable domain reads GAGVSQSPRYKVTKRGQDVALRCDPISGHVSLYWYRQALGQGPEFLTYFNYEAQQDKSGLPNDRFSAERPEGSISTLTIQRTEQRDSAMYRCASSSQRSEKLFFGSGTQLSVL.

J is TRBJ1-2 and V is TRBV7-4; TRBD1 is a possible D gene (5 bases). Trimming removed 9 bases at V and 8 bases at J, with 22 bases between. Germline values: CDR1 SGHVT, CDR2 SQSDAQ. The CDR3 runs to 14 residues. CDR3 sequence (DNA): TGTGCCAGGGCATTACAGGCTCGTTGGGGAGGCTACACCTTC. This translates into CARALQARWGGYTF.

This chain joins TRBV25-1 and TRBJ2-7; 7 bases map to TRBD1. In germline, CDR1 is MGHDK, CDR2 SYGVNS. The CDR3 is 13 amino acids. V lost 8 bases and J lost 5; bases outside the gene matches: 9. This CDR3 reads CASRDSQVHEQYF. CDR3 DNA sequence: TGTGCCAGCCGGGACAGCCAGGTCCACGAGCAGTACTTC.

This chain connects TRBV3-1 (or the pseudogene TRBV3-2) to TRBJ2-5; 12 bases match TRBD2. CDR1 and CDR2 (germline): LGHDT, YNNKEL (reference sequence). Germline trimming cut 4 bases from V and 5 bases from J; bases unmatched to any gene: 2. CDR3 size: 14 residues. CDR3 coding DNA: TGTGCCAGCAGCCCTAGCGGGGGGGCCGAGACCCAGTACTTC. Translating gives CASSPSGGAETQYF.

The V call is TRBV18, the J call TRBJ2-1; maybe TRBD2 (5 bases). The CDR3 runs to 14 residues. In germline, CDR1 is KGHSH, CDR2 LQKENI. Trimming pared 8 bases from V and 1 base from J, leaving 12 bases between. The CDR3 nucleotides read TGTGCCAGCGCCGGGATGTCTTCCTACAATGAGCAGTTCTTC. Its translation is CASAGMSSYNEQFF.

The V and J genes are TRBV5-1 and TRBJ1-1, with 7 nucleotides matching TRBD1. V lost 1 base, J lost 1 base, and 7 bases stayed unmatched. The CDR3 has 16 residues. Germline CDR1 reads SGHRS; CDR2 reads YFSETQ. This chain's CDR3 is CASSLRQGGSNTEAFF. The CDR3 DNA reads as TGCGCCAGCAGCTTGCGTCAGGGGGGTTCGAACACTGAAGCTTTCTTT.

CDR3 loop: CASSRLTVNYGYTF. In nucleotides, the CDR3 is TGTGCCAGCAGCCGGCTGACAGTTAACTATGGCTACACCTTC. This chain connects TRBV6-5 to TRBJ1-2, with a weak D call TRBD1 (5 bases). The CDR3 loop spans 14 amino acids. Trimming pared 6 bases from V and 1 base from J, leaving 12 bases between. CDR1 MNHEY and CDR2 SVGAGI come from the germline V gene.